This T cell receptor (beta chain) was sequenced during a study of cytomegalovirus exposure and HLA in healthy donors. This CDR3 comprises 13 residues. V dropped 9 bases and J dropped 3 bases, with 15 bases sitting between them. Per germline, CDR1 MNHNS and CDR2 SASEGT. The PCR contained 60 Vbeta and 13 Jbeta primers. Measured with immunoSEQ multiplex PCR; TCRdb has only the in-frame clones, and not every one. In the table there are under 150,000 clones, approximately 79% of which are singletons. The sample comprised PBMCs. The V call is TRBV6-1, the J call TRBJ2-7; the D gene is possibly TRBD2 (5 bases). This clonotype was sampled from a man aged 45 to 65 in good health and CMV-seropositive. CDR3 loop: CASEEATLYEQYF. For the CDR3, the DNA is TGTGCCAGTGAGGAGGCGACCCTCTACGAGCAGTACTTC.